The 9 T cell receptor beta chains in this list originate from one sample, sequenced in a study of cytotoxic CD8 clonotypes in ibrutinib-treated CLL. Measured with immunoSEQ multiplex PCR; TCRdb has only the in-frame clones, and not every one. The sample includes 200,000 to 250,000 clones, under 80% of them seen just once. The sample here was PBMCs, taken after 24 months of ibrutinib treatment. Receptor source: a human donor with chronic lymphocytic leukemia.

This clone was detected only a few times. This chain joins TRBV9 and TRBJ2-5; perhaps TRBD1 as D (5 bases). The V end was cut by 4 bases, the J end by 4 bases, with 17 bases between. CDR1 SGDLS and CDR2 YYNGEE come from the germline V gene. The CDR3 has 15 amino acids. This chain's CDR3 is CASSRSDSIRETQYF. In nucleotides, the CDR3 is TGTGCCAGCAGCAGATCCGACAGCATACGAGAGACCCAGTACTTC. Supplemented by reference TRBV9 and TRBJ2-5, the full variable domain reads DSGVTQTPKHLITATGQRVTLRCSPRSGDLSVYWYQQSLDQGLQFLIQYYNGEERAKGNILERFSAQQFPDLHSELNLSSLELGDSALYFCASSRSDSIRETQYFGPGTRLLVL.

The CDR3, as DNA: TGCGCCAGCAGCTTGCAAGGACCCAGCTCTGGAAACACCATATATTTT. This translates into CASSLQGPSSGNTIYF. This chain joins TRBV5-1 and TRBJ1-3; D gene ambiguous. The CDR3 loop spans 16 amino acids. Germline CDR1 is SGHRS and CDR2 is YFSETQ. The V end lost 1 base, the J end lost 0 bases, and 11 bases lay between the germline ends.

The chain employs TRBV6-5 and TRBJ1-6; the D gene is possibly TRBD1 (5 bases). The germline V gene encodes CDR1 MNHEY and CDR2 SVGAGI. This CDR3 has 14 amino acids. Deletions cut 4 bases from V and 10 bases from J, with 14 bases between. The CDR3 loop reads CASSSGGVQSPLHF. CDR3 DNA: TGTGCCAGCAGTTCCGGGGGGGTTCAATCACCCCTCCACTTT.

In this sample, this clone turned up a few times. This chain joins TRBV7-9 and TRBJ1-5; 9 nucleotides match TRBD1. CDR3 length equals 16 residues. Trimming took 6 bases from V and 2 from J; bases not matched to a gene: 8. Germline values: CDR1 SEHNR, CDR2 FQNEAQ (reference sequence). DNA of the CDR3: TGTGCCAGCAGTCGACAGGGGGAAGTTGGCAATCAGCCCCAGCATTTT. This encodes CASSRQGEVGNQPQHF.

The CDR3 region is CASSVEGGSNTGELFF. The DNA of the CDR3 is TGTGCCAGCAGCGTAGAGGGGGGTTCGAACACCGGGGAGCTGTTTTTT. The chain uses TRBV9 and TRBJ2-2; either TRBD1 or TRBD2 may fit D (6 bases each). This CDR3 has 16 residues. V was pared by 0 bases and J by 0 bases, with 9 bases between. Germline assignment: CDR1 SGDLS and CDR2 YYNGEE.

The V and J genes are TRBV7-9 and TRBJ1-3; the D is unclear. The V end lost 6 bases, the J end lost 1 base, and 4 bases lay between the germline ends. Germline V gene data show CDR1 as SEHNR and CDR2 as FQNEAQ (reference sequence). This CDR3 spans 12 amino acids. CDR3: CASRRSGNTIYF. As DNA, the CDR3 is TGTGCCAGCAGAAGATCTGGAAACACCATATATTTT.

The chain carries TRBV7-3 and TRBJ2-1, with a tentative D call TRBD2 (5 bases). The CDR3 spans 14 residues. Looked up from germline, CDR1 is SGHTA and CDR2 is FQGTGA. V lost 1 base and J 4 bases, leaving 8 bases between the germline ends. CDR3 residues: CASSLSGGYNEQFF. CDR3 nucleotide sequence: TGTGCCAGCAGCTTAAGTGGCGGGTACAATGAGCAGTTCTTC. Looking up the rest from reference TRBV7-3 and TRBJ2-1 gives the full variable domain: GAGVSQTPSNKVTEKGKYVELRCDPISGHTALYWYRQSLGQGPEFLIYFQGTGAADDSGLPNDRFFAVRPEGSVSTLKIQRTERGDSAVYLCASSLSGGYNEQFFGPGTRLTVL.

Regarding this clone: The sample carries other DNA sequences with the same CDR3. CDR3 amino acids: CASSFYNEQFF. CDR3 nucleotide sequence: TGTGCCAGCAGTTTCTATAATGAGCAGTTCTTC. This chain joins TRBV27 and TRBJ2-1; no definite D call. This CDR3 has 11 amino acids. Germline CDR1 MNHEY, CDR2 SMNVEV (reference sequence). With 3 bases removed from V and 7 bases from J, the gap between germline ends came to 4 bases.

The gene calls are TRBV29-1 and TRBJ1-4; TRBD1 aligns across 7 bases. The CDR3 spans 15 residues. V shed 1 base, J shed 3 bases, and the junction held 5 bases outside the gene matches. The germline CDR1 and CDR2 sequences are SQVTM and ANQGSEA. This chain's CDR3 is CSVEGYRGANEKLFF. The CDR3 coding sequence is TGCAGCGTTGAAGGTTACAGGGGCGCTAATGAAAAACTGTTTTTT.